The T cell receptor beta chain under discussion was sequenced for a study of T cells expressing NK-cell markers (TCRdb year 2020). General notes on the study: Under 10 donors provided sorted CD3+CD56+NKG2C+, CD3+CD56+NKG2C- and CD3+CD56-NKG2C+ T-cell subsets, whose TCR beta-chain repertoires were profiled. Seven of the eight sequenced donors were HCMV-seropositive and one was HCMV-seronegative. Randomly selected healthy volunteers, three men and five women, were used as the eight sequenced donors. Libraries were sequenced as 2 x 150 bp reads on Illumina HiSeq 2000/2500, MiSeq or NextSeq.

As concerns this clonotype: The specificity of this receptor is unknown.

The paper as a whole reports these results and caveats: Those dominant clonotypes were again the most abundant among CD3+CD56-NKG2C+ cells in a handful of donors, at about 28.3-65%. Whether the expanded NKG2C-expressing T cell clones were specific for HCMV antigens was left unclear. In six donors, the dominant CD3+CD56+NKG2C+ clonotypes ranked among the top 10 CD8+ clonotypes, making up roughly 1.0-7.0% of CD8+ T cells.

As encoded in the germline V gene, CDR1 is MDHEN while CDR2 is SYDVKM. The CDR3 goes from the cysteine to the phenylalanine over 12 residues. No DNA was logged. HCMV-specific IgG was detected in serum with a commercial ELISA kit to determine HCMV serostatus. Peripheral blood mononuclear cells were isolated from blood by Ficoll density gradient centrifugation. The instrument given in TCRdb is Illumina HiSeq 2000. TCR beta cDNA libraries were prepared using 5'RACE template switching, which introduced a universal primer site and unique molecular identifiers. Priming for cDNA synthesis came from the TCR beta constant segment, and two successive PCR amplification steps followed. In the authors' own workflow: MIGEC was used to demultiplex reads and group the reads by UMI, and MiTCR was used to assemble and quantify clonotypes. To remove erroneous sequences, TCR cDNA sequences were retained only when supported by two or more reads. The tcR package was used for downstream repertoire analysis, and clonotypes were matched between fractions using CDR3 nucleotide sequence together with V segment. Antigen specificity was annotated against VDJdb with VDJmatch, allowing one amino acid substitution in CDR3. Each CDR3 protein sequence appears as one entry after TCRdb reprocessed the reads, and no DNA is included. The V and J calls shown here were made by TCRdb, not taken from the authors' results. The sample table includes approximately 440,000 distinct CDR3 sequences. The ten biggest clones cover roughly 1.4% of the sample.

The chain is encoded by TRBV28 joined to TRBJ1-1. The TCR originated in a woman in her 50s in good health. Donor details come from another sample of the same person, matched by shared clones. The sample was blood T cells: a sorted CD56 or NKG2C T cell subset, CD4+ or CD8+ T cells, or bulk PBMC T cells (not recorded which). CDR3 protein: CASEEDPKGAFF.